This is a list of T cell receptor beta chains from one sample in a study of blood T cell repertoires in COVID-19. Here immunoSEQ multiplex PCR was the method, and the copy in TCRdb shows in-frame clones only, minus some. The sample has about 200,000 clones, 70% to 85% seen once. The sample comprised peripheral blood. The receptors were sampled from a man aged 45-60 years with active or convalescent COVID-19. CDR3s include the opening cysteine and the closing phenylalanine or tryptophan. A D gene is named only where the DNA matches it firmly. The size entry is marked missing in some rows and otherwise reads once, few, many or a size class.

cdr3_aa cdr3_nt j_call v_call d_call clone_size
CATSRAMDSEKLFF TGTGCCACCTCTCGCGCCATGGACTCCGAAAAACTGTTTTTT TRBJ1-4 TRBV6-5 . .
CASSLVAETINEQFF TGCGCCAGCAGCTTGGTGGCAGAAACAATCAATGAGCAGTTCTTC TRBJ2-1 TRBV5-1 . .
CASSQAALTGTQYF TGTGCCAGCAGCCAAGCCGCCTTGACTGGGACCCAGTACTTC TRBJ2-5 TRBV3-1/TRBV3-2 . few
CASRVRDSNYGYTF TGTGCCAGCAGGGTTAGGGACTCGAACTATGGCTACACCTTC TRBJ1-2 TRBV5-4 . .
CASSLRREARYEQYF TGTGCCAGCAGTTTACGCCGGGAGGCCCGCTACGAGCAGTACTTC TRBJ2-7 TRBV28 TRBD2 .
CASSLELALGNEQFF TGTGCCAGCAGCTTGGAACTAGCTTTGGGCAATGAGCAGTTCTTC TRBJ2-1 TRBV5-4 . .
CASSLLQGGNYGYTF TGTGCCAGCAGTTTATTGCAGGGGGGCAACTATGGCTACACCTTC TRBJ1-2 TRBV28 TRBD1 .
CASSSGEETQYF TGTGCCAGCAGTTCCGGGGAAGAGACCCAGTACTTC TRBJ2-5 TRBV27 . few
CASSEALRGSQPQHF TGTGCCAGCAGTGAAGCGCTACGGGGGAGTCAGCCCCAGCATTTT TRBJ1-5 TRBV2 . .
CATSSLGGAGYGYTF TGTGCCACCAGCTCATTGGGAGGAGCGGGCTATGGCTACACCTTC TRBJ1-2 TRBV15 . .
CATSGGWTSGITDTQYF TGTGCCACCAGCGGGGGTTGGACTAGCGGGATTACAGATACGCAGTATTTT TRBJ2-3 TRBV15 TRBD2 .
CASIPWGVGTEAFF TGTGCCAGCATCCCCTGGGGGGTAGGCACTGAAGCTTTCTTT TRBJ1-1 TRBV27 . .
CASSFGGVGYEQYF TGTGCCAGCAGTTTTGGAGGGGTTGGGTACGAGCAGTACTTC TRBJ2-7 TRBV28 . .
CASSRDSEEQFF TGTGCCAGCAGCCGGGACAGCGAGGAGCAGTTCTTC TRBJ2-1 TRBV7-8 TRBD1 .
CASSLFAGAGVIGEQFF TGTGCCAGCAGTTTATTCGCGGGAGCGGGAGTGATTGGTGAGCAGTTCTTC TRBJ2-1 TRBV28 TRBD2 few
CASKGAVGNQPQHF TGTGCCAGCAAGGGGGCAGTGGGCAATCAGCCCCAGCATTTT TRBJ1-5 TRBV2 TRBD1 .
CASRTSGRAVEQYF TGTGCCAGCCGAACTAGCGGGAGGGCCGTCGAGCAGTACTTC TRBJ2-7 TRBV28 TRBD2 once
CASRIDRQPYNEQFF TGTGCCAGCAGGATAGACAGACAACCCTACAATGAGCAGTTCTTC TRBJ2-1 TRBV6-6 . few
CASSLLGPRAADTQYF TGTGCCAGCAGCTTACTAGGGCCCAGGGCGGCAGATACGCAGTATTTT TRBJ2-3 TRBV7-2 . .
CASSLATMGGYEQYF TGTGCCAGCAGCTTAGCGACGATGGGGGGCTACGAGCAGTACTTC TRBJ2-7 TRBV7-2 . .
CASSEEGLAHSPLHF TGTGCCAGCAGTGAAGAGGGGTTGGCCCATTCACCCCTCCACTTT TRBJ1-6 TRBV2 . .
CASSAYSGDTQYF TGTGCCAGCAGTGCCTACTCAGGCGATACGCAGTATTTT TRBJ2-3 TRBV28 . few
CASSLDSYSPLHF TGCGCCAGCAGCTTGGATTCGTATTCACCCCTCCACTTT TRBJ1-6 TRBV5-1 . .
CASSQASGANGEQFF TGTGCCAGCAGCCAAGCTAGCGGGGCCAACGGTGAGCAGTTCTTC TRBJ2-1 TRBV4-2 TRBD2 few
CASSQDWPGAEAFF TGTGCCAGCAGCCAAGATTGGCCAGGGGCTGAAGCTTTCTTT TRBJ1-1 TRBV3-1/TRBV3-2 . .
CASSPRAPGETQYF TGTGCCAGCAGCCCCAGGGCCCCCGGGGAGACCCAGTACTTC TRBJ2-5 TRBV5-5 . .
CASSLILRGETQYF TGTGCCAGCAGCCTAATACTCAGGGGAGAGACCCAGTACTTC TRBJ2-5 TRBV2 . .
CATSDLAGIGETQYF TGTGCCACCAGTGATTTAGCAGGGATCGGGGAGACCCAGTACTTC TRBJ2-5 TRBV24-1 . .
CASTRGYNEQFF TGTGCCAGTACGAGGGGGTACAATGAGCAGTTCTTC TRBJ2-1 TRBV12-3/TRBV12-4 . once
CASSTLGLRSSYEQYF TGTGCCAGCAGCACCCTAGGACTGAGAAGCTCCTACGAGCAGTACTTC TRBJ2-7 TRBV6-6 . .
CASSTSRGYTGELFF TGTGCCAGTAGTACTTCCCGGGGGTACACCGGGGAGCTGTTTTTT TRBJ2-2 TRBV19 . once
CASSPQQGVGEKLFF TGTGCCAGTAGTCCTCAACAGGGGGTCGGTGAAAAACTGTTTTTT TRBJ1-4 TRBV19 TRBD1 .
CASEGLAGTDTQYF TGTGCCAGCGAGGGACTAGCGGGGACAGATACGCAGTATTTT TRBJ2-3 TRBV6-5 TRBD2 many
CASSYLAGKTQYF TGTGCCAGCAGTTACCTGGCAGGGAAGACCCAGTACTTC TRBJ2-5 TRBV6-2/TRBV6-3 . .
CATGTEHGYTF TGTGCCACCGGGACAGAACATGGCTACACCTTC TRBJ1-2 TRBV10-3 TRBD1 .
CASSLTGFQGSGNTIYF TGTGCCAGCAGCTTAACCGGTTTCCAGGGGAGTGGAAACACCATATATTTT TRBJ1-3 TRBV7-6 . .
CAISEFHASGGGYTF TGTGCCATCAGCGAATTTCACGCTTCGGGTGGGGGCTACACCTTC TRBJ1-2 TRBV10-3 . .
CASSDPGPGFSYEQYF TGTGCCAGCAGCGACCCGGGCCCAGGGTTTTCCTACGAGCAGTACTTC TRBJ2-7 TRBV9 . .
CASSLTQGSGSPLHF TGTGCCAGCAGCCTAACTCAGGGAAGTGGTTCACCCCTCCACTTT TRBJ1-6 TRBV7-2 . .
CASSEVRGLHTEAFF TGTGCCAGCAGTGAAGTTAGGGGACTTCACACTGAAGCTTTCTTT TRBJ1-1 TRBV25-1 . .
CASSRGGGQPQHF TGTGCCAGCTCCCGAGGTGGCGGACAGCCCCAGCATTTT TRBJ1-5 TRBV18 . .
CASSLGPGAHTIYF TGCGCCAGCAGCCTAGGGCCAGGGGCACACACCATATATTTT TRBJ1-3 TRBV4-3 . .
CASSFGYEQYF TGTGCCAGCAGTTTCGGCTACGAGCAGTACTTC TRBJ2-7 TRBV27 . .
CASSQDATGNQPQHF TGTGCCAGCAGTCAAGACGCGACAGGGAATCAGCCCCAGCATTTT TRBJ1-5 TRBV27 TRBD1 .
CSVEELDRGETQYF TGCAGCGTTGAAGAGTTGGACAGGGGGGAGACCCAGTACTTC TRBJ2-5 TRBV29-1 TRBD1 .
CASSQDPGGPDTQYF TGCGCCAGCAGCCAAGATCCGGGAGGGCCAGATACGCAGTATTTT TRBJ2-3 TRBV4-3 TRBD2 few
CATSDRGRGGYTF TGTGCCACCAGTGACAGGGGGCGAGGAGGCTACACCTTC TRBJ1-2 TRBV24-1 TRBD1 .
CASRPQKVYGYTF TGTGCCAGCAGGCCACAGAAGGTGTATGGCTACACCTTC TRBJ1-2 TRBV6-5 . .
CASSLLGTGGYEQYF TGTGCCAGCAGTTTATTAGGGACAGGGGGCTACGAGCAGTACTTC TRBJ2-7 TRBV28 TRBD1 .
CASSIGRWSTEAFF TGTGCCAGTAGTATAGGTAGGTGGAGCACTGAAGCTTTCTTT TRBJ1-1 TRBV19 . .
CASSLAGQGMNTEAFF TGTGCCAGCAGCTTGGCGGGACAGGGTATGAACACTGAAGCTTTCTTT TRBJ1-1 TRBV5-4 TRBD1 once
CASTGGPNYGYTF TGTGCCAGCACAGGGGGCCCCAACTATGGCTACACCTTC TRBJ1-2 TRBV2 TRBD1 .
CASSVNRDTEAFF TGTGCCAGCTCAGTGAACAGGGACACTGAAGCTTTCTTT TRBJ1-1 TRBV18 . few
CASSLRWGEGLDIQYF TGCGCCAGCAGCCTACGATGGGGGGAGGGCCTGGACATTCAGTACTTC TRBJ2-4 TRBV4-1 TRBD2 .
CASSLGQATNEKLFF TGCGCCAGCAGCTTGGGACAGGCAACTAATGAAAAACTGTTTTTT TRBJ1-4 TRBV5-1 . .
CASSSRQGGDTQYF TGTGCCAGCAGTTCCCGACAGGGTGGGGATACGCAGTATTTT TRBJ2-3 TRBV28 TRBD1 .
CASSLKGEGEQETQYF TGTGCCAGCAGCCTTAAAGGGGAAGGGGAACAAGAGACCCAGTACTTC TRBJ2-5 TRBV3-1/TRBV3-2 . .